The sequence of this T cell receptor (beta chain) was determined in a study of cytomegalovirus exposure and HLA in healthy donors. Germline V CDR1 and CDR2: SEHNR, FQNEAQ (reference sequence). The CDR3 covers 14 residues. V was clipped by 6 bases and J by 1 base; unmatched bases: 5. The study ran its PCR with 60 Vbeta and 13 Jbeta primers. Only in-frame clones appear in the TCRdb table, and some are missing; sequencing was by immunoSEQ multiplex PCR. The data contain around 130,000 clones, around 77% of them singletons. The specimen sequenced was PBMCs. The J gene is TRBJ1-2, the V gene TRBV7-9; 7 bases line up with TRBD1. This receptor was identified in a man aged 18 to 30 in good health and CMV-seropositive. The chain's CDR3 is CASSTRDSNYGYTF. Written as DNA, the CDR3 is TGTGCCAGCAGTACCCGGGACAGTAACTATGGCTACACCTTC.